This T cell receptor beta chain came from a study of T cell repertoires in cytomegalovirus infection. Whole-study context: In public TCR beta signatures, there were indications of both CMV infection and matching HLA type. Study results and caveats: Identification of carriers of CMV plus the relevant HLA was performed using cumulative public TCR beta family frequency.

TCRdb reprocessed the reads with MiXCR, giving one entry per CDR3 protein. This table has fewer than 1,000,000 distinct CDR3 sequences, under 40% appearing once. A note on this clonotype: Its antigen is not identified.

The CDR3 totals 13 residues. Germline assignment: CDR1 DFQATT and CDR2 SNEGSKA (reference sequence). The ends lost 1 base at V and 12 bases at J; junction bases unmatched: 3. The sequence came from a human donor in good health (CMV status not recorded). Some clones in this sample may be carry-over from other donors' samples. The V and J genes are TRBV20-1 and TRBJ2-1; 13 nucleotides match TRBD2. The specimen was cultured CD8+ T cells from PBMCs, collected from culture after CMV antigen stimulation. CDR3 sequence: CSARGLAGGRQFF. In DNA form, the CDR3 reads TGCAGTGCTAGAGGACTAGCGGGGGGTAGGCAGTTCTTC.